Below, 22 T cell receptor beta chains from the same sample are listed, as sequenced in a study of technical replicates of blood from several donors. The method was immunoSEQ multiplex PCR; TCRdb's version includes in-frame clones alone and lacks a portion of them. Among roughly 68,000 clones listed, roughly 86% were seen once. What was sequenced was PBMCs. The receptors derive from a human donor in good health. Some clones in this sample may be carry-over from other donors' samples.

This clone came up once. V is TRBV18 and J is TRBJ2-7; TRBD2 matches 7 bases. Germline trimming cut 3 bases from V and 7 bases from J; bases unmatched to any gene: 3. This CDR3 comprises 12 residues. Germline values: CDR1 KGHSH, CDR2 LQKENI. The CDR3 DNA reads TGTGCCAGCTCACCGGGGGGGAGGGAGCAGTACTTC. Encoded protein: CASSPGGREQYF.

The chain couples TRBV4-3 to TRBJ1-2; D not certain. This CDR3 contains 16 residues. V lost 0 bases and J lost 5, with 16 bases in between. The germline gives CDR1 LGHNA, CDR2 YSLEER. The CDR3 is CASSQEIFGVGYGYTF. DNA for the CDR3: TGCGCCAGCAGCCAAGAGATTTTCGGGGTTGGGTATGGCTACACCTTC.

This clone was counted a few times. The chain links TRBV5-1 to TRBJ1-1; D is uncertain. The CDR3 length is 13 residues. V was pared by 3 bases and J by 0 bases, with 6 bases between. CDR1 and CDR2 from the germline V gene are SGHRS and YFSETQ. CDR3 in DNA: TGCGCCAGCAGCTCGGGGATGAACACTGAAGCTTTCTTT. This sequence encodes CASSSGMNTEAFF.

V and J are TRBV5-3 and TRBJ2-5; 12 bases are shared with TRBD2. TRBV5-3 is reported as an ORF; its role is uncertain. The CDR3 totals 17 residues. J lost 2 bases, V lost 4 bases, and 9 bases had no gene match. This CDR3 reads CARSLRTSGVPQETQYF. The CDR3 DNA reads TGTGCCAGAAGCCTACGGACTAGCGGGGTCCCACAAGAGACCCAGTACTTC.

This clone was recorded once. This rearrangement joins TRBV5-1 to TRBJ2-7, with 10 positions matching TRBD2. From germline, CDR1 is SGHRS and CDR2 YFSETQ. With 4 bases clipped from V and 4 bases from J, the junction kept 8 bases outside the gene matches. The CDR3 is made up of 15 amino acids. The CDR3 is CASSADSGGRYEQYF. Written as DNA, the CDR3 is TGCGCCAGCAGCGCCGATAGCGGGGGGCGGTACGAGCAGTACTTC.

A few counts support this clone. In DNA, the CDR3 is TGTGCCAGCAGTCTTGGAGGGGCCATCCCCTACGAGCAGTACTTC. This encodes CASSLGGAIPYEQYF. V is TRBV6-1 and J is TRBJ2-7; D is possibly TRBD2 (6 bases). This CDR3 has 15 residues. Trimming pared 5 bases from V and 2 bases from J, leaving 16 bases between. CDR1 and CDR2 (germline): MNHNS, SASEGT.

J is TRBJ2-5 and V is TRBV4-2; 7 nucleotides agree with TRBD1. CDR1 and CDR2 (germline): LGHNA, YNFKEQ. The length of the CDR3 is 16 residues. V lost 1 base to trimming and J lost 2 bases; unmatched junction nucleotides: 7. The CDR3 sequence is CASSQGDRLLQETQYF. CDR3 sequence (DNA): TGTGCCAGCAGCCAAGGGGACAGACTGCTACAAGAGACCCAGTACTTC.

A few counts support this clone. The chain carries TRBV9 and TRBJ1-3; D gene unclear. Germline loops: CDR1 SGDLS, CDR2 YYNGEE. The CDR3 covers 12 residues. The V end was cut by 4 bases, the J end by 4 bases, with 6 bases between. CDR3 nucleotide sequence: TGTGCCAGCAGCTCCTACGGAAACACCATATATTTT. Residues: CASSSYGNTIYF. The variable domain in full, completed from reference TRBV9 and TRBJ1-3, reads DSGVTQTPKHLITATGQRVTLRCSPRSGDLSVYWYQQSLDQGLQFLIQYYNGEERAKGNILERFSAQQFPDLHSELNLSSLELGDSALYFCASSSYGNTIYFGEGSWLTVV.

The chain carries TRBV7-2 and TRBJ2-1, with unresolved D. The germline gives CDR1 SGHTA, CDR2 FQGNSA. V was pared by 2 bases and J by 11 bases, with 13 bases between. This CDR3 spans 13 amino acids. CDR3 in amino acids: CASSLTRYPKQFF. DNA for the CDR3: TGTGCCAGCAGCTTAACTCGCTACCCCAAGCAGTTCTTC.

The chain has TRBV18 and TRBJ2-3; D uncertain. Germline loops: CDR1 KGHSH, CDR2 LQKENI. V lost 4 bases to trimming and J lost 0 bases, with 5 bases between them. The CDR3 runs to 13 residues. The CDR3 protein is CASSRTSTDTQYF. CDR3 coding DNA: TGTGCCAGCTCACGAACTAGCACAGATACGCAGTATTTT. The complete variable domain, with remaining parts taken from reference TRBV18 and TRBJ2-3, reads NAGVMQNPRHLVRRRGQEARLRCSPMKGHSHVYWYRQLPEEGLKFMVYLQKENIIDESGMPKERFSAEFPKEGPSILRIQQVVRGDSAAYFCASSRTSTDTQYFGPGTRLTVL.

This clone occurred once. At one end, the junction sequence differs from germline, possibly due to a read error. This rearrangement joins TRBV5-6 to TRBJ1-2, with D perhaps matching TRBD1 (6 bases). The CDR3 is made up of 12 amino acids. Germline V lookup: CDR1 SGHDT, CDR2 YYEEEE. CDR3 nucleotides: TGTGCCAGCAGAACAGGGATCCACAACGCCCTCTTC. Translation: CASRTGIHNALF. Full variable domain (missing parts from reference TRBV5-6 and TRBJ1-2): DAGVTQSPTHLIKTRGQQVTLRCSPKSGHDTVSWYQQALGQGPQFIFQYYEEEERQRGNFPDRFSGHQFPNYSSELNVNALLLGDSALYLCASRTGIHNALFGSGTRLTVV.

The CDR3 DNA reads TGCGCCAGCAACCCACAGGGGGGCCCCTACGAGCAGTACTTC. It encodes CASNPQGGPYEQYF. V and J are TRBV10-2 and TRBJ2-7; 8 positions match TRBD1. The length of the CDR3 is 14 residues. The germline V gene encodes CDR1 WSHSY and CDR2 SAAADI. V lost 7 bases and J lost 2; bases outside the gene matches: 7.

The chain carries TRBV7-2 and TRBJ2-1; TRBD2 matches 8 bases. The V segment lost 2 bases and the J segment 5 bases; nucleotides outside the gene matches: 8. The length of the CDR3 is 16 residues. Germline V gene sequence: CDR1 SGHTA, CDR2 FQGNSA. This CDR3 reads CASSLYVRGGNNEQFF. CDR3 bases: TGTGCCAGCAGCTTATACGTACGGGGGGGAAACAATGAGCAGTTCTTC.

CDR3 region: CATSSRGLAGPNEQFF. The CDR3 DNA is TGTGCCACCAGCAGCCGGGGACTAGCGGGGCCGAATGAGCAGTTCTTC. The V gene is TRBV15, the J gene TRBJ2-1; 13 bases map to TRBD2. This CDR3 spans 16 amino acids. The J segment lost 7 bases and the V segment lost 3 bases, leaving 6 bases of the junction unmatched. In germline, CDR1 is LNHNV, CDR2 YYDKDF (reference sequence).

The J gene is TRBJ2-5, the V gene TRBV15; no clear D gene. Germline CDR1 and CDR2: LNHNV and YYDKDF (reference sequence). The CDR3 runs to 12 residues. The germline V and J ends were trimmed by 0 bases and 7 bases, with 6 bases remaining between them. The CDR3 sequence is CATSRDSGTQYF. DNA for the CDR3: TGTGCCACCAGCAGAGATTCGGGGACCCAGTACTTC.

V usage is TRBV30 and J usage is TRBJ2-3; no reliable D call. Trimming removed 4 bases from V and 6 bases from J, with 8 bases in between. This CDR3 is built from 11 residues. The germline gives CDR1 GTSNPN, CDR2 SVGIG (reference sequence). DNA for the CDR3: TGTGCCTGGAATCGTTATGATACGCAGTATTTT. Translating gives CAWNRYDTQYF.

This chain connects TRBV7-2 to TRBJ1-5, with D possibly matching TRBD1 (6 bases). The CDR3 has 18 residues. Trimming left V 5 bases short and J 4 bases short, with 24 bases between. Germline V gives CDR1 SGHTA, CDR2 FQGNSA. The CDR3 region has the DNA TGTGCCAGCAGCCCTCGGGGGAGGGGGGGCTTCTGGAATCAGCCCCAGCATTTT. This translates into CASSPRGRGGFWNQPQHF. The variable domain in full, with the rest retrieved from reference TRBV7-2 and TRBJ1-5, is GAGVSQSPSNKVTEKGKDVELRCDPISGHTALYWYRQSLGQGLEFLIYFQGNSAPDKSGLPSDRFSAERTGGSVSTLTIQRTQQEDSAVYLCASSPRGRGGFWNQPQHFGDGTRLSIL.

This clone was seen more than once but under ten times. The CDR3 nucleotides are TGTGCCAGCAGCCTTCAGGGAGGCGCTGAAGCTTTCTTT. Amino acid sequence: CASSLQGGAEAFF. The chain has TRBV7-3 and TRBJ1-1; possible D gene TRBD1, 5 bases. Germline values: CDR1 SGHTA, CDR2 FQGTGA. There are 13 residues in the CDR3. With 5 bases removed from V and 6 bases from J, the gap between germline ends came to 13 bases.

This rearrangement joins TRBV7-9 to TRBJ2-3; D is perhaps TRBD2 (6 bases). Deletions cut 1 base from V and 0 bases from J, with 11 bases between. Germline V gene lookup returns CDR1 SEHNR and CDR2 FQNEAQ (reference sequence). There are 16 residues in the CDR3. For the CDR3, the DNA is TGTGCCAGCAGCTTAGAGCTAGCGTCTAGCACAGATACGCAGTATTTT. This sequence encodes CASSLELASSTDTQYF.

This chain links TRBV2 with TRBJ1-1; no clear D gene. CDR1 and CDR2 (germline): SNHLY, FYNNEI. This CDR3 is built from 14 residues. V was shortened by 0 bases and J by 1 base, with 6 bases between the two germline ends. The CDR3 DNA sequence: TGTGCCAGCAGTGAAGCGCGACAGAACACTGAAGCTTTCTTT. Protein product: CASSEARQNTEAFF.

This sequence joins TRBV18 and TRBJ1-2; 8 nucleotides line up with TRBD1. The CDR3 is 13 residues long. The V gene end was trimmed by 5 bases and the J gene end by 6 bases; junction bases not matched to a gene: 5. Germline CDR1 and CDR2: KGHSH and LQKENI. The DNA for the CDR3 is TGTGCCAGCTCATCACAGGGGGATAATGGCTACACCTTC. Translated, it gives CASSSQGDNGYTF.

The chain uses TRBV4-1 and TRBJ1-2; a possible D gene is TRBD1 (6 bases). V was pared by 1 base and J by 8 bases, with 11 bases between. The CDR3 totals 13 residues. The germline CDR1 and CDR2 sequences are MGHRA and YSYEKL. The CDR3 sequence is CASSQVGGPGYTF. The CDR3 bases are TGCGCCAGCAGCCAAGTTGGGGGCCCAGGCTACACCTTC.